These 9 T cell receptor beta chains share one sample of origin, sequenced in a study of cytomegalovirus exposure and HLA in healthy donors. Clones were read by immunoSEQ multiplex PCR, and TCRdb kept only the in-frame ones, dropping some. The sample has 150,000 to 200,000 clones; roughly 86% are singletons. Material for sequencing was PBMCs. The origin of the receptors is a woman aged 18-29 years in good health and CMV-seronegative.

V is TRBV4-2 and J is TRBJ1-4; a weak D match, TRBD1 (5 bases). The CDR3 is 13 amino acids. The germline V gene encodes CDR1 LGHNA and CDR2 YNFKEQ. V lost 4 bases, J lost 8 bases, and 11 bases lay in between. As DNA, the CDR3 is TGTGCCAGCAGCCCGAACGACAGAGAAAAACTGTTTTTT. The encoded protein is CASSPNDREKLFF.

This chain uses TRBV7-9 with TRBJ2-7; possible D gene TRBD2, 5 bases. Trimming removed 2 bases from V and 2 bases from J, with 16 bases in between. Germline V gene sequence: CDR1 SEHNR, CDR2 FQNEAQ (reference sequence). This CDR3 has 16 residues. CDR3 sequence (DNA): TGTGCCAGCAGCTTACCCCGTGGAGGCCAACCCTACGAGCAGTACTTC. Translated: CASSLPRGGQPYEQYF.

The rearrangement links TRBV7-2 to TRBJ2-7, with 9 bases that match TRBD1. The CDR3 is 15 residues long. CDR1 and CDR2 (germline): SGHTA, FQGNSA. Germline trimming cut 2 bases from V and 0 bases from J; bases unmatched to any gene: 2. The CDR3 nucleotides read TGTGCCAGCAGCTTAAAGACAGGGGGCTCCTACGAGCAGTACTTC. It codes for CASSLKTGGSYEQYF.

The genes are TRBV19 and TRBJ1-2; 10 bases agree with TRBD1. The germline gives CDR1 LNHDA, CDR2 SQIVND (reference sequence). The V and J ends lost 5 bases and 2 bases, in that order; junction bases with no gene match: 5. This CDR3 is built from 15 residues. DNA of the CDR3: TGTGCCAGTAGTTTCCCGGGACAGGGGAACTATGGCTACACCTTC. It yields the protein CASSFPGQGNYGYTF.

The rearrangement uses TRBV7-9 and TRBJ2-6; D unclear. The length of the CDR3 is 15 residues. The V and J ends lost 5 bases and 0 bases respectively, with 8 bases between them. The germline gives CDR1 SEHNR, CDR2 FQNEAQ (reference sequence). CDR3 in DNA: TGTGCCAGCAGCCCTGACTTCTCTGGGGCCAACGTCCTGACTTTC. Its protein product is CASSPDFSGANVLTF.

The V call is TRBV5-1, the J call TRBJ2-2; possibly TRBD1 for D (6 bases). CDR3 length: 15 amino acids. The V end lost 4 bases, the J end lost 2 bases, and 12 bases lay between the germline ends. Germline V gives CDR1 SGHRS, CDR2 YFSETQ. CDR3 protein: CASSPGQLNTGELFF. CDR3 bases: TGCGCCAGCAGCCCAGGACAGCTTAACACCGGGGAGCTGTTTTTT.

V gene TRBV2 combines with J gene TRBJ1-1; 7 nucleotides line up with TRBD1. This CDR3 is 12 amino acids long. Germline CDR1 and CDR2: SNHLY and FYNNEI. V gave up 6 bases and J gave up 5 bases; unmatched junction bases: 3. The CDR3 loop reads CASRLQGTEAFF. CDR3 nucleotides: TGTGCCAGCAGACTACAGGGGACTGAAGCTTTCTTT.

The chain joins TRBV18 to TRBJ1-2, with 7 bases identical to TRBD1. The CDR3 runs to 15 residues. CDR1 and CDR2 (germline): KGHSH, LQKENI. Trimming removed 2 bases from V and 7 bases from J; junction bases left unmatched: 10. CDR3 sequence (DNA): TGTGCCAGCTCACCATCGGAGGGGGCGTTAATTGGCTACACCTTC. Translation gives CASSPSEGALIGYTF.

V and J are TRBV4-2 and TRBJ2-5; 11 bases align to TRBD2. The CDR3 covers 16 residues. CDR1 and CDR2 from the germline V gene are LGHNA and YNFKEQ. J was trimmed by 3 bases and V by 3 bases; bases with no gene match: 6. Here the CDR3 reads CASSQSPGLAEETQYF. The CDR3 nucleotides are TGTGCCAGCAGCCAGTCTCCGGGACTAGCGGAAGAGACCCAGTACTTC.